These T cell receptor beta chains were read from a single sample in a study of blood T cell repertoires in COVID-19. TCRdb's table, derived via immunoSEQ multiplex PCR, lists solely in-frame clones and lacks some. This sample has tens of thousands of clones, with about 84% found just once. Sequenced input: peripheral blood. These receptors all stem from a human donor in a cohort sampled during active COVID-19. Both conserved end residues are part of each CDR3. D genes are given only for firm matches. A clone size is listed for some rows: how often the clone was seen (once, few, many), or a class if it is expanded.

J gene: TRBJ1-2; CDR3 length: 13; D gene: TRBD1; V gene: TRBV20-1; clone size: NA; CDR3 protein: CSASEPTGDGYTF; CDR3 DNA: TGCAGTGCTAGTGAACCTACAGGGGATGGCTACACCTTC
J gene: TRBJ2-7; CDR3 length: 16; D gene: NA; V gene: TRBV6-5; clone size: NA; CDR3 protein: CASSYLFGSSEYEQYF; CDR3 DNA: TGTGCCAGCAGTTATTTGTTCGGGTCTAGCGAATACGAGCAGTACTTC
J gene: TRBJ2-7; CDR3 length: 16; D gene: NA; V gene: TRBV12-2; clone size: NA; CDR3 protein: CASRLAQQHSINEQYF; CDR3 DNA: TGTGCAAGTCGCTTAGCGCAACAGCACTCAATAAACGAGCAGTACTTC
J gene: TRBJ2-1; CDR3 length: 15; D gene: TRBD2; V gene: TRBV5-4; clone size: NA; CDR3 protein: CASSLGLADNNEQFF; CDR3 DNA: TGTGCCAGCAGCTTGGGCCTAGCGGATAACAATGAGCAGTTCTTC
J gene: TRBJ2-6; CDR3 length: 21; D gene: TRBD1; V gene: TRBV18; clone size: NA; CDR3 protein: CASSPRQDRGGRGSGANVLTF; CDR3 DNA: TGTGCCAGCTCACCACGGCAGGACAGGGGAGGAAGGGGCTCTGGGGCCAACGTCCTGACTTTC
J gene: TRBJ2-7; CDR3 length: 13; D gene: NA; V gene: TRBV14; clone size: many; CDR3 protein: CASSQGLSTEQYF; CDR3 DNA: TGTGCCAGCAGCCAGGGGCTAAGTACCGAGCAGTACTTC
J gene: TRBJ2-1; CDR3 length: 16; D gene: NA; V gene: TRBV5-6; clone size: few; CDR3 protein: CASSLLGLGSYNEQFF; CDR3 DNA: TGTGCCAGCAGCTTGTTGGGACTTGGCTCCTACAATGAGCAGTTCTTC
J gene: TRBJ2-1; CDR3 length: 15; D gene: TRBD1; V gene: TRBV11-3; clone size: once; CDR3 protein: CASSPGQGGYNEQFF; CDR3 DNA: TGTGCCAGCAGCCCGGGACAGGGAGGCTACAATGAGCAGTTCTTC
J gene: TRBJ2-1; CDR3 length: 15; D gene: NA; V gene: TRBV29-1; clone size: NA; CDR3 protein: CSVAGTPSSYNEQFF; CDR3 DNA: TGCAGCGTTGCGGGTACCCCGAGCTCCTACAATGAGCAGTTCTTC
J gene: TRBJ1-5; CDR3 length: 13; D gene: NA; V gene: TRBV6-5; clone size: NA; CDR3 protein: CASSARGDQPQHF; CDR3 DNA: TGTGCCAGTTCCGCTCGGGGAGATCAGCCCCAGCATTTT
J gene: TRBJ2-7; CDR3 length: 15; D gene: TRBD2; V gene: TRBV7-2; clone size: NA; CDR3 protein: CASSFKVAGGSEQYF; CDR3 DNA: TGTGCCAGCAGCTTTAAAGTAGCGGGAGGATCCGAGCAGTACTTC
J gene: TRBJ1-2; CDR3 length: 14; D gene: NA; V gene: TRBV2; clone size: NA; CDR3 protein: CASRGGGSLYGYTF; CDR3 DNA: TGTGCCAGCAGGGGCGGGGGCTCTTTATATGGCTACACCTTC
J gene: TRBJ2-3; CDR3 length: 17; D gene: NA; V gene: TRBV19; clone size: NA; CDR3 protein: CASSPSTSGRWEDTQYF; CDR3 DNA: TGTGCCAGTAGTCCTTCAACGTCGGGGAGGTGGGAAGATACGCAGTATTTT
J gene: TRBJ2-7; CDR3 length: 15; D gene: TRBD2; V gene: TRBV5-5; clone size: few; CDR3 protein: CASSPWTSGPYEQYF; CDR3 DNA: TGTGCCAGCAGTCCTTGGACTAGCGGACCCTACGAGCAGTACTTC
J gene: TRBJ2-7; CDR3 length: 16; D gene: TRBD2; V gene: TRBV4-3; clone size: NA; CDR3 protein: CASSQGTSGGSYGQYF; CDR3 DNA: TGCGCCAGCAGCCAAGGGACTAGCGGCGGCTCCTACGGGCAGTACTTC
J gene: TRBJ2-3; CDR3 length: 17; D gene: TRBD2; V gene: TRBV13; clone size: NA; CDR3 protein: CASSNGLAGGFTDTQYF; CDR3 DNA: TGTGCCAGCAGCAACGGACTAGCGGGGGGATTCACAGATACGCAGTATTTT
J gene: TRBJ1-2; CDR3 length: 15; D gene: NA; V gene: TRBV21-1; clone size: NA; CDR3 protein: CASSKPRTGGAGYTF; CDR3 DNA: TGTGCCAGCAGCAAACCGAGGACAGGGGGCGCTGGCTACACCTTC
J gene: TRBJ1-2; CDR3 length: 15; D gene: TRBD1; V gene: TRBV19; clone size: NA; CDR3 protein: CASSIPMDRAGGYTF; CDR3 DNA: TGTGCCAGTAGTATCCCCATGGACAGGGCGGGAGGCTACACCTTC
J gene: TRBJ2-7; CDR3 length: 15; D gene: TRBD2; V gene: TRBV19; clone size: NA; CDR3 protein: CASRQIGRAAYEQYF; CDR3 DNA: TGTGCCAGTAGACAGATCGGGAGGGCCGCCTACGAGCAGTACTTC
J gene: TRBJ1-2; CDR3 length: 14; D gene: TRBD1; V gene: TRBV3-1/TRBV3-2; clone size: NA; CDR3 protein: CASSPQDRGGGYTF; CDR3 DNA: TGTGCCAGCAGCCCACAGGACAGGGGGGGCGGCTACACCTTC
J gene: TRBJ2-1; CDR3 length: 16; D gene: TRBD2; V gene: TRBV7-9; clone size: NA; CDR3 protein: CASSLARLAGYGEQFF; CDR3 DNA: TGTGCCAGCAGCTTAGCGCGGCTAGCGGGATACGGTGAGCAGTTCTTC
J gene: TRBJ2-6; CDR3 length: 18; D gene: TRBD1; V gene: TRBV5-4; clone size: NA; CDR3 protein: CASSGDRGVWSGANVLTF; CDR3 DNA: TGTGCCAGCAGCGGGGACAGGGGGGTTTGGTCTGGGGCCAACGTCCTGACTTTC